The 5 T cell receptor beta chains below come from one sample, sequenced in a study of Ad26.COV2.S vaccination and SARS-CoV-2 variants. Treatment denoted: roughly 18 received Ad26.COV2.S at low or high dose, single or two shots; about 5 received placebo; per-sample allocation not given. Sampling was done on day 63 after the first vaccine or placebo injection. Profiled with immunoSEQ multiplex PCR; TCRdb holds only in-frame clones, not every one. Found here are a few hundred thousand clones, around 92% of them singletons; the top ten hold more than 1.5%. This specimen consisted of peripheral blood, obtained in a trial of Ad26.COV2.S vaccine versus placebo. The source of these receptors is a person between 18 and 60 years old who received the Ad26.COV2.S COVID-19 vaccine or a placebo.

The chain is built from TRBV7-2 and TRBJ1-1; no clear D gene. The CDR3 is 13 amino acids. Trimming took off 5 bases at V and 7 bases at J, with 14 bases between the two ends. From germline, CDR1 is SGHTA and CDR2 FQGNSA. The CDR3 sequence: CASSPGPRLEAFF. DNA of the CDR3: TGTGCCAGCAGCCCTGGTCCCCGCCTTGAAGCTTTCTTT.

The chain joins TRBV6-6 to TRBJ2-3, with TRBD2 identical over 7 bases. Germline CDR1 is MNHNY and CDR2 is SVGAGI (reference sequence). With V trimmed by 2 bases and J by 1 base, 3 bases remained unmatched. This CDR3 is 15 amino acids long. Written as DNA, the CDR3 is TGTGCCAGCAGTTACGGAGCGGGGCGCACAGATACGCAGTATTTT. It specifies CASSYGAGRTDTQYF.

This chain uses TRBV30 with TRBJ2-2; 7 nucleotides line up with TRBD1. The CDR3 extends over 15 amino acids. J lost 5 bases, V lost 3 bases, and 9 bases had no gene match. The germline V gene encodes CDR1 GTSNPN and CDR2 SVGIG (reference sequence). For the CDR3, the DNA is TGTGCCTGGAGGGACCGGGACAGAGAAACCGGGGAGCTGTTTTTT. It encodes CAWRDRDRETGELFF.

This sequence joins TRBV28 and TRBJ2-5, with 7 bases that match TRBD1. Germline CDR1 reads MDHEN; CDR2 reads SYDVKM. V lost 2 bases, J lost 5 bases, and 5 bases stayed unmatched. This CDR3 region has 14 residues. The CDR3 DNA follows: TGTGCCAGCAGTTTACGAGGGGGCTTCGAGACCCAGTACTTC. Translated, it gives CASSLRGGFETQYF. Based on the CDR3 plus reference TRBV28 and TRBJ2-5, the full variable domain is DVKVTQSSRYLVKRTGEKVFLECVQDMDHENMFWYRQDPGLGLRLIYFSYDVKMKEKGDIPEGYSVSREKKERFSLILESASTNQTSMYLCASSLRGGFETQYFGPGTRLLVL.

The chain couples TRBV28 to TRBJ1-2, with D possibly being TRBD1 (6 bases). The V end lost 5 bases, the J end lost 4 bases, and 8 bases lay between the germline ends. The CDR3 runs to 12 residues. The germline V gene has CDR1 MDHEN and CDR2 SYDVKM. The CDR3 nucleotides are TGTGCCAGCAGTCCAGGGGCCTATGGCTACACCTTC. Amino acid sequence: CASSPGAYGYTF.